The clone carrying this TCR beta chain was observed a handful of times. Its antigen is not known. The V end lost 10 bases, the J end lost 0 bases, and 18 bases lay between the germline ends. The CDR3 sequence is 15 residues long. CDR1 is SEHNR and CDR2 is FQNEAQ in the germline V gene (reference sequence). The data were taken from a study of T cell repertoires in cytomegalovirus infection. The overall study: CMV epitopes that were recently identified and HLA-C-restricted were used alongside well-studied HLA-B-restricted ones. Overall study findings and caveats: Dominating the ex vivo response were TCR beta clonotypes that were CMV-specific and HLA-C-restricted.

One entry per CDR3 protein, called by TCRdb with MiXCR from the reads. The sample yields approximately 120,000 distinct CDR3 sequences, approximately 30% seen once. This sequence originates from a human donor in good health (CMV status not recorded). Some clones in this sample may be carry-over from other donors' samples. Sequenced material: CD8+ T cells from cultured PBMCs, taken from culture after CMV antigen stimulation. The chain employs TRBV7-9 and TRBJ1-1; tentatively, D is TRBD1 (6 bases). In DNA, the CDR3 is TGTGCCACCTCCAGACAGGCGGGGATGAACACTGAAGCTTTCTTT. Encoded protein: CATSRQAGMNTEAFF.